A selection of T cell receptor beta chains follows, all from one sample in a study of blood T cell repertoires in COVID-19. This table comes from immunoSEQ multiplex PCR, and its TCRdb copy is limited to in-frame clones, with some not included. Among approximately 60,000 clones listed, 80% to 90% were seen once. The sequenced sample consisted of peripheral blood. The receptor source for this set is a man aged 60 to 75 with active or convalescent COVID-19. CDR3s include the opening cysteine and the closing phenylalanine or tryptophan. The D gene is left open where the match is weak. The listing skips clone size in some rows; elsewhere it reads once, few, many or a size class.

>TRBV15|TRBJ2-1|once|TRBD1
CATSRDQGQGAGEQFF
TGTGCCACCAGCAGAGATCAGGGACAGGGGGCCGGTGAGCAGTTCTTC
>TRBV30|TRBJ1-1|.|.
CAWSRGPEAFF
TGTGCCTGGAGTAGGGGCCCTGAAGCTTTCTTT
>TRBV3-1/TRBV3-2|TRBJ2-7|.|.
CASSQNTGASYEQYF
TGTGCCAGCAGCCAAAATACAGGAGCCTCCTACGAGCAGTACTTC
>TRBV15|TRBJ1-2|.|TRBD1
CATRKQGVYGYTF
TGTGCCACCAGGAAGCAGGGGGTCTATGGCTACACCTTC
>TRBV19|TRBJ1-4|once|.
CASRPQRGGVNEKLFF
TGTGCCAGTAGGCCCCAAAGGGGAGGAGTTAATGAAAAACTGTTTTTT
>TRBV7-9|TRBJ1-1|.|TRBD1
CASRLTGENTEAFF
TGTGCCAGCAGGTTGACAGGGGAGAACACTGAAGCTTTCTTT
>TRBV7-2|TRBJ2-2|once|.
CASRKGGRTGELFF
TGTGCCAGCCGAAAAGGGGGAAGAACCGGGGAGCTGTTTTTT
>TRBV5-1|TRBJ1-1|.|.
CASSGKGVYTEAFF
TGCGCCAGCAGCGGGAAGGGGGTGTACACTGAAGCTTTCTTT
>TRBV9|TRBJ2-2|.|TRBD2
CASGGLANTGELFF
TGTGCCAGCGGAGGACTAGCGAACACCGGGGAGCTGTTTTTT
>TRBV7-3|TRBJ2-3|.|TRBD2
CASSSTGLAGSGTQYF
TGTGCCAGCAGCTCGACCGGACTAGCGGGGTCAGGTACGCAGTATTTT
>TRBV7-3|TRBJ1-2|.|TRBD1
CASSLKSPGGPNYGYTF
TGTGCCAGCAGCTTAAAATCCCCAGGGGGCCCTAACTATGGCTACACCTTC
>TRBV5-4|TRBJ1-1|.|.
CASSFGTEMDTEAFF
TGTGCCAGCAGCTTTGGTACCGAGATGGACACTGAAGCTTTCTTT
>TRBV14|TRBJ2-1|.|.
CASSRRAGSNEQFF
TGTGCCAGCAGCCGGCGGGCTGGTTCCAATGAGCAGTTCTTC
>TRBV9|TRBJ1-1|once|TRBD1
CASSGTGVTEAFF
TGTGCCAGCAGCGGTACAGGGGTGACTGAAGCTTTCTTT
>TRBV28|TRBJ1-1|.|TRBD1
CASRGTGGVPEAFF
TGTGCCAGCAGGGGCACAGGGGGCGTTCCTGAAGCTTTCTTT
>TRBV4-2|TRBJ1-4|.|TRBD1
CASSQGGGRKLFF
TGTGCCAGCAGCCAAGGAGGGGGCCGCAAACTGTTTTTT
>TRBV5-1|TRBJ2-5|.|.
CASSLGARARLQETQYF
TGCGCCAGCAGCTTGGGTGCGAGGGCCCGTCTCCAAGAGACCCAGTACTTC
>TRBV7-2|TRBJ2-1|.|.
CASSLGTAGNEQFF
TGTGCCAGCAGCTTGGGGACTGCGGGCAATGAGCAGTTCTTC
>TRBV5-1|TRBJ2-1|.|.
CASSLIGQLANEQFF
TGCGCCAGCAGCTTGATTGGACAACTGGCAAATGAGCAGTTCTTC
>TRBV18|TRBJ2-7|.|.
CASSSPGEQYF
TGTGCCAGCTCATCCCCGGGGGAGCAGTACTTC